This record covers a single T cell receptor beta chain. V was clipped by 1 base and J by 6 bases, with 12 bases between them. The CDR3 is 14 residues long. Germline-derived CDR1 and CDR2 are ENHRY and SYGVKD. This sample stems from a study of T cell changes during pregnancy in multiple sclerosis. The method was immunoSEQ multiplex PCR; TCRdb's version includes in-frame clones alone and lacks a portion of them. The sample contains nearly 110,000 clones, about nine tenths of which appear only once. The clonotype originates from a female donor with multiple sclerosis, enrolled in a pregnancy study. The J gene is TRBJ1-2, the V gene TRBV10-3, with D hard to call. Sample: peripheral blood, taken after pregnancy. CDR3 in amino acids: CAISELREGHGYTF. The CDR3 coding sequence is TGTGCCATCAGTGAGTTGAGGGAAGGGCATGGCTACACCTTC.